A single sample is the source of the 18 T cell receptor beta chains below, sequenced in a study of T cell changes during pregnancy in multiple sclerosis (dated 2019 in TCRdb). Library method: the immunoSEQ multiplex PCR assay. TCRdb stores this immuneACCESS table with in-frame sequences only. Part of the clones is absent; in the studies checked, under half of the shortfall reflects unresolved V genes, and no reason is known for the rest. The sample data list tens of thousands of clones, and 91% of these were observed just once. Clones ranked in the top ten supply approximately 0.71% of the sample. Source: CD4+ T cells from peripheral blood mononuclear cells, taken before pregnancy. All receptors derive from a female donor with multiple sclerosis, enrolled in a pregnancy study.

The chain is built from TRBV11-1 and TRBJ2-1; D not resolved. Germline V gene data show CDR1 as SGHAT and CDR2 as FQDESV (reference sequence). Between the trimmed V and J ends, which lost 5 bases and 12 bases, there was a span of 17 bases. The CDR3 has 13 amino acids. CDR3 protein: CASSAVRSSGQFF. As DNA, the CDR3 is TGTGCCAGCAGCGCCGTGAGGTCATCTGGGCAGTTCTTC.

The chain employs TRBV7-2 and TRBJ2-2, with TRBD1 matching over 8 bases. Trimming cost V 1 base and J 8 bases; bases outside gene matches: 9. CDR3 size: 16 residues. Germline V lookup: CDR1 SGHTA, CDR2 FQGNSA. CDR3 in amino acids: CASSLVGQAVPGELFF. Here the CDR3 DNA reads TGTGCCAGCAGCTTAGTGGGACAGGCCGTTCCGGGGGAGCTGTTTTTT.

The chain recombines TRBV4-2 with TRBJ1-2; TRBD1 aligns across 12 bases. CDR1 LGHNA and CDR2 YNFKEQ come from the germline V gene. CDR3 length equals 17 residues. V trimming: 4 bases; J trimming: 1 base; junction bases outside the gene matches: 7. CDR3 sequence: CASSPGQGAAGNYGYTF. The CDR3 nucleotides are TGTGCCAGCAGCCCGGGACAGGGGGCGGCAGGTAACTATGGCTACACCTTC.

The chain employs TRBV4-2 and TRBJ2-7; weak D call: TRBD2 (5 bases). The CDR3 consists of 16 residues. Germline-derived CDR1 and CDR2 are LGHNA and YNFKEQ. Deletions cut 3 bases from V and 2 bases from J, with 17 bases between. CDR3 DNA: TGTGCCAGCAGCCAGCGGGCCTCCAAATTAGCCTACGAGCAGTACTTC. Protein: CASSQRASKLAYEQYF.

The gene calls are TRBV28 and TRBJ1-4, with 8 bases matching TRBD1. This CDR3 region has 13 residues. Germline lookup yields CDR1 MDHEN and CDR2 SYDVKM. The V and J ends lost 8 bases and 6 bases, in that order; junction bases with no gene match: 5. The DNA of the CDR3 is TGTGCCAGCGGGCCAGGGGGCGATGAAAAACTGTTTTTT. Residues: CASGPGGDEKLFF.

This clone has only one observation. The V gene is TRBV19, the J gene TRBJ2-2; 8 bases match TRBD2. The V gene end was trimmed by 5 bases and the J gene end by 4 bases; junction bases not matched to a gene: 6. CDR1 is LNHDA and CDR2 is SQIVND in the germline V gene (reference sequence). The length of the CDR3 is 15 residues. DNA for the CDR3: TGTGCCAGTAGTGCTCGGGGGGGTGTCACCGGGGAGCTGTTTTTT. Translated: CASSARGGVTGELFF.

The CDR3 loop reads CARSPGGYTSTDTQYF. Written as DNA, the CDR3 is TGTGCCAGAAGCCCGGGGGGGTATACTAGCACAGATACGCAGTATTTT. This sequence joins TRBV5-3 and TRBJ2-3; TRBD2 agrees at 8 bases. TRBV5-3 is known as an ORF, though its function is uncertain. V lost 4 bases to trimming and J lost 0 bases; unmatched junction nucleotides: 7. CDR3 length: 16 residues.

The chain is built from TRBV6-6 and TRBJ1-1; D not resolved. Looked up from germline, CDR1 is MNHNY and CDR2 is SVGAGI (reference sequence). V dropped 10 bases and J dropped 0 bases, with 12 bases sitting between them. The CDR3 is 13 residues long. CDR3 DNA: TGTGCCACCCCGAGGGTGGTGAACACTGAAGCTTTCTTT. Protein sequence: CATPRVVNTEAFF.

The J gene is TRBJ2-7, the V gene TRBV2, with 7 bases lining up with TRBD1. Germline CDR1 and CDR2: SNHLY and FYNNEI. The CDR3 has 13 residues. Germline trimming cut 6 bases from V and 3 bases from J; bases unmatched to any gene: 5. The CDR3 sequence: CASRGDSYYEQYF. CDR3 in DNA: TGTGCCAGCAGGGGGGACAGTTACTACGAGCAGTACTTC.

This chain links TRBV11-3 with TRBJ2-7; no reliable D call. With 5 bases removed from V and 0 bases from J, the gap between germline ends came to 11 bases. In germline, CDR1 is SGHNT, CDR2 YENEEA. The CDR3 length is 14 residues. The DNA of the CDR3 is TGTGCCAGCAGCCCAGGCTCCAGCTCCTACGAGCAGTACTTC. It encodes CASSPGSSSYEQYF.

The chain uses TRBV7-9 and TRBJ2-1; 8 positions agree with TRBD1. This CDR3 region has 15 residues. Germline loops: CDR1 SEHNR, CDR2 FQNEAQ (reference sequence). With 3 bases clipped from V and 5 bases from J, the junction kept 6 bases outside the gene matches. The CDR3 nucleotides are TGTGCCAGCAGCTTTCCAGGACAGGGAGACAATGAGCAGTTCTTC. This encodes CASSFPGQGDNEQFF.

The CDR3 region has the DNA TGTGCCAGCTCACCATTACGGGGACAGGATGGTCCCGAAGCTTTCTTT. It encodes CASSPLRGQDGPEAFF. This chain links TRBV18 with TRBJ1-1; 8 nucleotides agree with TRBD1. The ends lost 2 bases at V and 8 bases at J; junction bases unmatched: 13. Germline V lookup: CDR1 KGHSH, CDR2 LQKENI. This CDR3 contains 16 residues.

V usage is TRBV21-1 and J usage is TRBJ1-1; whether TRBD1, the table's D call, matches the DNA was not checked. TRBV21-1 is a listed pseudogene. CDR3 length equals 16 residues. CDR3 nucleotide sequence: TGTGCCAGCAGCAAAGTCTTCGGACAGGGCCGCACTGAAGCTTTCTTT. Amino acid sequence: CASSKVFGQGRTEAFF.

J is TRBJ2-3 and V is TRBV21-1; the D call TRBD1 from the table was never checked on the DNA. TRBV21-1 corresponds to a pseudogene. This CDR3 comprises 17 residues. The CDR3 bases are TGTGCCAAGTGCGGACAGGGGGCCGGGAGTAGCACAGATACGCAGTATTTT. Translated: CAKCGQGAGSSTDTQYF.

The chain couples TRBV7-7 to TRBJ1-1, with a possible D match to TRBD1 (6 bases). This CDR3 has 13 residues. Germline lookup yields CDR1 SSHAT and CDR2 FNYEAQ (reference sequence). V lost 2 bases, J lost 4 bases, and 8 bases lay in between. The CDR3 coding sequence is TGTGCCAGCAGCTTACTACAGGGCACTGAAGCTTTCTTT. This codes for CASSLLQGTEAFF.

V gene TRBV2 combines with J gene TRBJ2-5, with 8 bases identical to TRBD1. The V gene end was trimmed by 6 bases and the J gene end by 4 bases; junction bases not matched to a gene: 10. The CDR3 length is 15 residues. Germline CDR1 reads SNHLY; CDR2 reads FYNNEI. The CDR3 here is CASRDQGAPRETQYF. Here the CDR3 DNA reads TGTGCCAGCAGGGACCAGGGGGCTCCCAGAGAGACCCAGTACTTC.

V usage is TRBV19 and J usage is TRBJ2-6; no reliable D call. Trimming shortened V by 7 bases and J by 4 bases, and 11 bases separated the two germline ends. This CDR3 is 14 amino acids long. From germline, CDR1 is LNHDA and CDR2 SQIVND (reference sequence). This CDR3 reads CASTKRSGANVLTF. The CDR3, as DNA: TGTGCCAGTACCAAGAGGTCCGGGGCCAACGTCCTGACTTTC.

The V and J genes are TRBV11-2 and TRBJ2-5, with D possibly matching TRBD2 (6 bases). Per the germline V gene, CDR1 is SGHAT and CDR2 is FQNNGV. The V end lost 5 bases, the J end lost 11 bases, and 21 bases lay between the germline ends. The length of the CDR3 is 14 residues. This chain's CDR3 is CASSGHRDLSGQYF. CDR3 DNA sequence: TGTGCCAGCAGCGGCCACCGGGACCTCAGCGGGCAGTACTTC.